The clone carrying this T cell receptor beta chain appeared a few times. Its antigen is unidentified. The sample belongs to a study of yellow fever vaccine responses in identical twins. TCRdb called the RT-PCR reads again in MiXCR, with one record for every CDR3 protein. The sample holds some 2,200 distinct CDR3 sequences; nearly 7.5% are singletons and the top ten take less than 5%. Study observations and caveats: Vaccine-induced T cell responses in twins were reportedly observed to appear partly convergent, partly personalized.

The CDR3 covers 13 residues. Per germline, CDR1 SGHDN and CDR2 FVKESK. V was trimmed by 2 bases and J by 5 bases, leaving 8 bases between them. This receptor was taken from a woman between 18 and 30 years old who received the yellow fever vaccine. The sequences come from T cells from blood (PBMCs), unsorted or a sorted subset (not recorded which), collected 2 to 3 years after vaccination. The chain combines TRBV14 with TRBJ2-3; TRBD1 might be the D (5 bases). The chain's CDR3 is CASSQIQGDTQYF. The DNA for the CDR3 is TGTGCCAGCAGCCAAATTCAGGGAGATACGCAGTATTTT.